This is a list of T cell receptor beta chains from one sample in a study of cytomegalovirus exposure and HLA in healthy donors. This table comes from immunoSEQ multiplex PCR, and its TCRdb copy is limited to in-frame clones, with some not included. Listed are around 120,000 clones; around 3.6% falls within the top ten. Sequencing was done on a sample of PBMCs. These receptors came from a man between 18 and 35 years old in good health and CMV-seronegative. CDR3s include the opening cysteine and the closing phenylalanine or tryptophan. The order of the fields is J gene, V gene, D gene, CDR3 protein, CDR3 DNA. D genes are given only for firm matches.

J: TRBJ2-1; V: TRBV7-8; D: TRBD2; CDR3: CASSLAMVAGVYNEQFF; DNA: TGTGCCAGCAGCTTAGCGATGGTAGCGGGAGTGTACAATGAGCAGTTCTTC
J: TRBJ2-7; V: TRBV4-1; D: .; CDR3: CASSQGGILYEQYF; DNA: TGCGCCAGCAGCCAAGGAGGGATACTCTACGAGCAGTACTTC
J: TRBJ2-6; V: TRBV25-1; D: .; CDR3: CASGTPVSGANVLTF; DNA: TGTGCCAGCGGGACACCAGTCTCTGGGGCCAACGTCCTGACTTTC
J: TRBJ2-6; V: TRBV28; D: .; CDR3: CASSSPWFVVSGANVLTF; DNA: TGTGCCAGCAGTTCCCCATGGTTTGTAGTCTCTGGGGCCAACGTCCTGACTTTC
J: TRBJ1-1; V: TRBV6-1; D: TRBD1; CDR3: CASSQRQGMTEAFF; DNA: TGTGCCAGCAGCCAGCGACAGGGGATGACTGAAGCTTTCTTT
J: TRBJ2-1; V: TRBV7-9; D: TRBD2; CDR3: CATSTSGRNYNEQFF; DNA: TGTGCCACCTCTACTAGCGGGAGAAACTACAATGAGCAGTTCTTC
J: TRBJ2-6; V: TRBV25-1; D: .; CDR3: CASSGPDSITSGANVLTF; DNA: TGTGCCAGCAGTGGCCCAGACTCCATAACCTCTGGGGCCAACGTCCTGACTTTC
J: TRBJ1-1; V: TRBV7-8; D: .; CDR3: CASSLSVNTEAFF; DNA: TGTGCCAGCAGCTTATCAGTGAACACTGAAGCTTTCTTT
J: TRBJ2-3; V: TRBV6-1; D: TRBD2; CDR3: CASSSLAGNTDTQYF; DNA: TGTGCCAGCAGTTCTCTAGCGGGCAACACAGATACGCAGTATTTT
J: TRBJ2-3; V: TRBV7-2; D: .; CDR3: CASSLRQSTDTQYF; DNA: TGTGCCAGCAGCTTAAGACAGTCCACAGATACGCAGTATTTT
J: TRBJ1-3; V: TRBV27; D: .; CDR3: CASSLAGSGNTIYF; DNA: TGTGCCAGCAGTTTAGCGGGCTCTGGAAACACCATATATTTT
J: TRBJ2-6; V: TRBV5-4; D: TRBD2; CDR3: CASSPPSGGANVLTF; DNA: TGTGCCAGCAGTCCCCCTAGCGGTGGGGCCAACGTCCTGACTTTC
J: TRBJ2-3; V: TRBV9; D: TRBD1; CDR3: CASKQGSADTQYF; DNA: TGTGCCAGCAAACAGGGGTCGGCAGATACGCAGTATTTT
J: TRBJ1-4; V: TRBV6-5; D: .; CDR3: CASSDQGSNEKLFF; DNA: TGTGCCAGCAGTGATCAGGGGAGTAATGAAAAACTGTTTTTT
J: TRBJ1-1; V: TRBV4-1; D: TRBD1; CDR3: CASSQPPGQGVTEAFF; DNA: TGCGCCAGCAGCCAACCGCCGGGACAGGGTGTCACTGAAGCTTTCTTT
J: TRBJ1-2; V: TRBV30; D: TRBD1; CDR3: CAWSSAGQGFGGYTF; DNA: TGTGCCTGGAGTTCGGCGGGACAGGGCTTTGGAGGCTACACCTTC
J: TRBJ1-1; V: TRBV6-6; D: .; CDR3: CASSYDPGNTEAFF; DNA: TGTGCCAGCAGTTACGATCCAGGGAACACTGAAGCTTTCTTT
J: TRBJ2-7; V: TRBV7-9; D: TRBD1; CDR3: CASSHHRDRGGYEQYF; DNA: TGTGCCAGCAGCCATCACCGGGACAGGGGAGGCTACGAGCAGTACTTC
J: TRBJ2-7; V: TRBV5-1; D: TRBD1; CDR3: CASSLDQGAYEQYF; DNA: TGCGCCAGCAGCTTGGATCAGGGGGCCTACGAGCAGTACTTC
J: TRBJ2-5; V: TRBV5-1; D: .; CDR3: CASSFQLGETQYF; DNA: TGCGCCAGCAGCTTTCAGCTAGGAGAGACCCAGTACTTC
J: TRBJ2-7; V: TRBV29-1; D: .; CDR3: CSVEDRGPAGSYEQYF; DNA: TGCAGCGTTGAAGATCGGGGGCCAGCGGGATCCTACGAGCAGTACTTC
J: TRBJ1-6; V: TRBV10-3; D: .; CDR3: CAIRTQQGVFGSPLHF; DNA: TGTGCCATCAGGACCCAACAGGGAGTTTTTGGTTCGCCCCTCCACTTT
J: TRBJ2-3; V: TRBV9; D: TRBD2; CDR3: CASSDPGLAGSRDTQYF; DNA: TGTGCCAGCAGCGACCCGGGACTAGCGGGGAGCCGGGATACGCAGTATTTT
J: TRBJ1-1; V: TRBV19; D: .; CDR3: CRRRDTRAGTEAFF; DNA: TGTCGAAGACGGGACACCAGGGCGGGCACTGAAGCTTTCTTT
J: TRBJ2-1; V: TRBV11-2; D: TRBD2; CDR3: CASSLGLADSNEKFF; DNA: TGTGCCAGCAGCTTAGGGCTAGCGGACTCCAATGAGAAGTTCTTC
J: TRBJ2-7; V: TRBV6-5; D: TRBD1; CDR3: CASSSTGTGPYEQYF; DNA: TGTGCCAGCAGTTCCACCGGGACAGGTCCCTACGAGCAGTACTTC
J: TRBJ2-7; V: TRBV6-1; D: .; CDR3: CASSAIDRSSISYEQYF; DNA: TGTGCCAGCAGTGCTATCGACAGGTCTTCTATTTCCTACGAGCAGTACTTC
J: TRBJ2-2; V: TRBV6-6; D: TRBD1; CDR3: CASRPGTGVGELFF; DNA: TGTGCCAGCAGACCCGGGACAGGGGTCGGGGAGCTGTTTTTT
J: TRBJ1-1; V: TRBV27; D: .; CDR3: CASSFGGSRTEASF; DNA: TGTGCCAGCAGTTTCGGGGGTTCCAGGACTGAAGCTTCCTTT
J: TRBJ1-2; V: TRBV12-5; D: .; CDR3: CASGDTVYGYTF; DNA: TGTGCTAGTGGTGATACGGTCTATGGCTACACCTTC
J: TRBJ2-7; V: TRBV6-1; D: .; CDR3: CASSAKFQRDEQYF; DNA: TGTGCCAGCAGTGCAAAATTCCAACGCGACGAGCAGTACTTC
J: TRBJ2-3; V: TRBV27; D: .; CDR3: CASRGGITDTQYF; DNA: TGTGCCAGCAGAGGGGGTATCACAGATACGCAGTATTTT
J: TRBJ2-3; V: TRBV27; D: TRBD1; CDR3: CASSRRDRVLTSRTDTQYF; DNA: TGTGCCAGCAGCCGCCGGGACAGGGTTTTGACTAGTAGAACAGATACGCAGTATTTT
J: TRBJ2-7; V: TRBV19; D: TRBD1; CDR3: CASSREGTGGHEQYF; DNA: TGTGCCAGTAGCCGAGAGGGGACAGGGGGGCACGAGCAGTACTTC
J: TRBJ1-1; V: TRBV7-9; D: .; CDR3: CASSSPISRNTEAFF; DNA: TGTGCCAGCAGCTCCCCCATTAGTCGGAACACTGAAGCTTTCTTT
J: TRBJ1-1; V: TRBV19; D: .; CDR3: CASSGQLNTEAFF; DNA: TGTGCCAGTAGTGGACAGCTGAACACTGAAGCTTTCTTT
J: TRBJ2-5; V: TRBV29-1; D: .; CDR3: CSVDLEGVLGYF; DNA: TGCAGCGTTGATTTAGAGGGCGTACTTGGGTACTTC
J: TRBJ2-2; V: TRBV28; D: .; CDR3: CASKDSNTGELFF; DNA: TGTGCCAGCAAGGACTCGAACACCGGGGAGCTGTTTTTT
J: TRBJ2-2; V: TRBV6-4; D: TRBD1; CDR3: CASSDTPGQGPGELFF; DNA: TGTGCCAGCAGTGATACTCCGGGACAGGGTCCCGGGGAGCTGTTTTTT
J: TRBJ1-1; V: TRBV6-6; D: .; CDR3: CAGTKEGYTEAFF; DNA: TGTGCCGGAACTAAAGAAGGATACACTGAAGCTTTCTTT
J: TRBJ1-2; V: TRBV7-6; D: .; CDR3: CASSPHAQGSFDGYTF; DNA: TGTGCCAGCAGCCCGCATGCCCAGGGGAGTTTCGATGGCTACACCTTC